This entry describes one T cell receptor (beta chain). Antigen specificity is unknown. The junction and the germline gene differ at one end; a read error may be behind it. This CDR3 region has 14 residues. CDR1 and CDR2 from the germline V gene are SGHAT and FQNNGV. Primers for the PCR totalled 60 Vbeta and 13 Jbeta. Assay used: immunoSEQ multiplex PCR; TCRdb lists only in-frame clones, some missing. The repertoire table contains around 200,000 clones. These data belong to a study of cytomegalovirus exposure and HLA in healthy donors. Study-level points and caveats: For most TCR sequences rarity was the rule, although some public TCRs occurred in many donors. The study recorded fewer than 200 TCR beta chains that were cytomegalovirus-associated. Through in vitro validation, a few CMV-associated chains were shown to be specific for CMV antigens. When the data were analyzed later, several of the most significant clusters appeared to be linked to common viral pathogens.

Specimen: PBMCs. This sequence originates from a girl aged 2 to 9 in good health and CMV-seropositive. The chain is built from TRBV11-2 and TRBJ1-1; TRBD1 agrees at 7 bases. The CDR3 nucleotides read TGTGCCAGCAGCTACAAACAGGGGAACTCTGAAGCTTTCTTT. This gives the protein CASSYKQGNSEAFF.